The 9 T cell receptor beta chains in this list originate from one sample, sequenced in a study of T cell responses to AZD1222 COVID-19 vaccine. The method was immunoSEQ multiplex PCR; TCRdb's version includes in-frame clones alone and lacks a portion of them. The sample holds over 95,000 clones; 80% to 90% are singletons and the top ten take around 10%. This specimen was peripheral blood, taken on day 0 of AZD1222 vaccination. These receptor sequences come from an adult in good health.

The chain has TRBV28 and TRBJ1-2; D is unresolved. V was shortened by 2 bases and J by 2 bases, with 12 bases between the two germline ends. CDR3 size: 15 residues. The germline gives CDR1 MDHEN, CDR2 SYDVKM. CDR3 bases: TGTGCCAGCAGTTTAGGTGGGTCGGCCAACTATGGCTACACCTTC. Protein: CASSLGGSANYGYTF.

The chain combines TRBV28 with TRBJ1-5; D is unclear. CDR3 length equals 15 residues. Trimming cost V 6 bases and J 6 bases, with 18 bases left between them. Germline V gives CDR1 MDHEN, CDR2 SYDVKM. CDR3: CASRPGTAQSQPQHF. Written as DNA, the CDR3 is TGTGCCAGCAGACCAGGAACCGCGCAAAGTCAGCCCCAGCATTTT. The full variable domain, rest sourced from reference TRBV28 and TRBJ1-5, is DVKVTQSSRYLVKRTGEKVFLECVQDMDHENMFWYRQDPGLGLRLIYFSYDVKMKEKGDIPEGYSVSREKKERFSLILESASTNQTSMYLCASRPGTAQSQPQHFGDGTRLSIL.

This clone was recorded once. The V call is TRBV30, the J call TRBJ2-1, with a weak D call TRBD2 (7 bases). The CDR3 runs to 14 residues. CDR1 is GTSNPN, CDR2 SVGIG, per germline (reference sequence). V shed 7 bases and J shed 9 bases, with 22 bases lying between them. In DNA form, the CDR3 reads TGTGCCTTGTCTGGGGTGAGAGGGGGGGGTGAGCAGTTCTTC. It yields the protein CALSGVRGGGEQFF.

V and J are TRBV11-2 and TRBJ2-7, with TRBD1 identical over 9 bases. CDR3 length equals 15 residues. Losses at the gene ends were 5 bases for V and 4 bases for J; bases not matched to a gene: 9. Germline-derived CDR1 and CDR2 are SGHAT and FQNNGV. For the CDR3, the DNA is TGTGCCAGCAGCCCGTGGGGACAGGGAAGATACGAGCAGTACTTC. Translating it yields CASSPWGQGRYEQYF.

This clone was detected only a few times. The rearrangement joins TRBV28 to TRBJ1-2; 10 nucleotides align to TRBD1. Germline V gives CDR1 MDHEN, CDR2 SYDVKM. J was trimmed by 8 bases and V by 7 bases; bases with no gene match: 13. The CDR3 has 15 amino acids. The CDR3 protein is CASNLDRGRVEGYTF. The CDR3 nucleotides read TGTGCCAGCAACCTGGACAGGGGGAGGGTAGAAGGCTACACCTTC.

This clone turned up a few times. Compared with germline, one end of the junction differs, possibly owing to a read error. J is TRBJ2-5 and V is TRBV7-7; the match to TRBD2 covers 12 bases. Germline CDR1 is SSHAT and CDR2 is FNYEAQ (reference sequence). The CDR3 loop spans 15 amino acids. CDR3 sequence: CASIPTTSGSETQYF. The CDR3 bases are TGTGCTAGCATTCCGACGACTAGCGGGAGTGAGACCCAGTACTTC.

The chain links TRBV30 to TRBJ1-1; weak D call: TRBD1 (6 bases). Germline V CDR1 and CDR2: GTSNPN, SVGIG (reference sequence). The CDR3 consists of 12 residues. Trimming left V 5 bases short and J 11 bases short, with 18 bases between. The CDR3 loop reads CAWARGPGLAFF. Here the CDR3 DNA reads TGTGCCTGGGCACGGGGGCCGGGGCTTGCTTTCTTT.

The V gene is TRBV3-1 (or the pseudogene TRBV3-2), the J gene TRBJ2-7; 11 bases are shared with TRBD1. This CDR3 has 19 amino acids. CDR1 and CDR2 from the germline V gene are LGHDT and YNNKEL (reference sequence). After removal of 3 bases from V and 3 bases from J, the junction contained 16 bases not matched to a gene. The CDR3 nucleotides are TGTGCCAGCAGCCACCTAGATCGAAGGGCCGGGACAGGGGGCTACGAGCAGTACTTC. Its protein product is CASSHLDRRAGTGGYEQYF.

The rearrangement links TRBV9 to TRBJ2-1, with 8 bases identical to TRBD2. The V and J ends lost 0 bases and 7 bases, in that order; junction bases with no gene match: 9. Germline V gene data show CDR1 as SGDLS and CDR2 as YYNGEE. This CDR3 has 16 amino acids. The CDR3 spells CASSVGSSGSINEQFF. As DNA, the CDR3 is TGTGCCAGCAGCGTAGGGTCGAGCGGGAGCATAAATGAGCAGTTCTTC.